Detailed here is one T cell receptor beta chain. Replicate PCRs from sorted subsets contained approximately 200 ng DNA, which is around 29,000 T cell genomes. The repertoire was sequenced with immunoSEQ multiplex PCR; TCRdb's copy has only in-frame clones and lacks some. This sample has 2 million to 3 million clones; roughly 92% occur once, and the top ten carry over 0.12%. The sample belongs to a study of shared clonotypes between healthy human individuals. There are 16 residues in the CDR3. V was trimmed by 7 bases and J by 4 bases, leaving 19 bases between them. In germline, CDR1 is SNHLY, CDR2 FYNNEI.

The sequence was collected from a man aged 18 to 30 in good health. The chain recombines TRBV2 with TRBJ1-4, with D possibly being TRBD1 (5 bases). Material: naive CD4+ T cells sorted from blood. Regarding subset: CD45RA+ positively selected. The CDR3 sequence: CASTRTWDVGNEKLFF. DNA of the CDR3: TGTGCCAGCACTCGGACATGGGACGTAGGTAATGAAAAACTGTTTTTT.